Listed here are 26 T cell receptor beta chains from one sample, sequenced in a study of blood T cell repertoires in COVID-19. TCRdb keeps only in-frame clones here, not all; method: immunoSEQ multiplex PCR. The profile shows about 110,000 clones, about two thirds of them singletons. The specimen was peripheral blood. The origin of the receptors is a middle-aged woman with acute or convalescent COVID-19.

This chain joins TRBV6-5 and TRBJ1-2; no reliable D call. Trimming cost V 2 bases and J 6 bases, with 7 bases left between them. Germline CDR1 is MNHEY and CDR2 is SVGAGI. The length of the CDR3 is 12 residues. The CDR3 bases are TGTGCCAGCAGTTACGGCCAAGATGGCTACACCTTC. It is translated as CASSYGQDGYTF.

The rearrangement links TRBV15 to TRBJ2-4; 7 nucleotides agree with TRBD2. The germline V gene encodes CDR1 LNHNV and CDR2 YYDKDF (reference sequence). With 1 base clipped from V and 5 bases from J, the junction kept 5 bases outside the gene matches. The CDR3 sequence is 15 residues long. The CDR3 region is CATSRARTSENIQYF. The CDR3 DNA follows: TGTGCCACCAGCAGAGCAAGGACTAGTGAAAACATTCAGTACTTC.

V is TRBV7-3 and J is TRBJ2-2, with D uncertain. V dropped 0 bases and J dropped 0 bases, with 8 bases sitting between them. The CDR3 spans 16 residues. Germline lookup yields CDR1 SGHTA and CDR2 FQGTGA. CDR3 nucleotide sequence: TGTGCCAGCAGCTTAACTTACAGCTCGAACACCGGGGAGCTGTTTTTT. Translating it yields CASSLTYSSNTGELFF.

CDR3 nucleotide sequence: TGTGCCAGCAGCCTCAGGGGCTTTGGTGGAGACGAGCAGTACTTC. Its translation: CASSLRGFGGDEQYF. The V gene is TRBV5-5, the J gene TRBJ2-7; weak D call: TRBD1 (6 bases). Looked up from germline, CDR1 is SGHKS and CDR2 is YYEKEE (reference sequence). Trimming cost V 4 bases and J 5 bases, with 19 bases left between them. This CDR3 is built from 15 residues.

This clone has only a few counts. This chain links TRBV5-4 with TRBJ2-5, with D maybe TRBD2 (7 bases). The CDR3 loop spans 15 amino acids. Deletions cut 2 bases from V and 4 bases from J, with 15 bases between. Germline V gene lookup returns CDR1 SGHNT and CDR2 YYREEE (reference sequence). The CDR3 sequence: CASSLGPGEGETQYF. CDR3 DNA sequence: TGTGCCAGCAGCTTAGGGCCAGGGGAGGGAGAGACCCAGTACTTC.

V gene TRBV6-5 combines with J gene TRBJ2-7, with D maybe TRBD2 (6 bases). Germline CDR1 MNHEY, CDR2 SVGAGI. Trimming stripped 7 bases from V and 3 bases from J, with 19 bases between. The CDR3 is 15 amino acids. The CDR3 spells CASTQGGVMGYEQYF. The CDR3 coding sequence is TGTGCCAGCACCCAAGGCGGGGTTATGGGCTACGAGCAGTACTTC.

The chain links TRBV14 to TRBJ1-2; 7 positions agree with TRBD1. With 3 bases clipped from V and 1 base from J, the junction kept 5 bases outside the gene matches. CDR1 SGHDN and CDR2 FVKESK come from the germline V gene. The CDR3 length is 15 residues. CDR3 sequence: CASSQLGQINYGYTF. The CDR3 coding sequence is TGTGCCAGCAGCCAGCTGGGACAGATTAACTATGGCTACACCTTC. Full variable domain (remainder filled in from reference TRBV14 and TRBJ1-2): EAGVTQFPSHSVIEKGQTVTLRCDPISGHDNLYWYRRVMGKEIKFLLHFVKESKQDESGMPNNRFLAERTGGTYSTLKVQPAELEDSGVYFCASSQLGQINYGYTFGSGTRLTVV.

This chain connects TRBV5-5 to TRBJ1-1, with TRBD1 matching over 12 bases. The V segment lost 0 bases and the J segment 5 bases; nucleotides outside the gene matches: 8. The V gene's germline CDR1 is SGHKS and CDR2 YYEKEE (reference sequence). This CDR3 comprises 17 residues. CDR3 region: CASSLVGPGQGATEAFF. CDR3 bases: TGTGCCAGCAGCTTGGTGGGGCCGGGACAGGGGGCTACTGAAGCTTTCTTT. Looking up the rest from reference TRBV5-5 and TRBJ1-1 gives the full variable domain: DAGVTQSPTHLIKTRGQQVTLRCSPISGHKSVSWYQQVLGQGPQFIFQYYEKEERGRGNFPDRFSARQFPNYSSELNVNALLLGDSALYLCASSLVGPGQGATEAFFGQGTRLTVV.

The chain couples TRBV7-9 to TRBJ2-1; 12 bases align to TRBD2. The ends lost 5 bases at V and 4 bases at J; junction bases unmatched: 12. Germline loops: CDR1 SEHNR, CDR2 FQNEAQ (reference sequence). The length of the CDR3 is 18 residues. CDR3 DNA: TGTGCCAGCAGCATTTCTAGCGGGGGGGCTCATGGATACAATGAGCAGTTCTTC. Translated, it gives CASSISSGGAHGYNEQFF.

The CDR3: CASSLAAGGVPNEQFF. The CDR3, as DNA: TGCGCCAGCAGCTTGGCAGCGGGGGGTGTACCCAATGAGCAGTTCTTC. The rearrangement joins TRBV5-1 to TRBJ2-1; TRBD2 agrees at 9 bases. The CDR3 has 16 residues. Looked up from germline, CDR1 is SGHRS and CDR2 is YFSETQ. The V segment lost 0 bases and the J segment 6 bases; nucleotides outside the gene matches: 7.

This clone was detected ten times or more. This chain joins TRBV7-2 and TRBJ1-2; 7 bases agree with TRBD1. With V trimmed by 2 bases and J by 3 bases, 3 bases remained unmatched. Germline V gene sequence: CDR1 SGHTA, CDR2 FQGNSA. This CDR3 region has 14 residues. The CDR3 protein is CASSLIQGDYGYTF. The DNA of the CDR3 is TGTGCCAGCAGCTTAATTCAGGGGGACTATGGCTACACCTTC.

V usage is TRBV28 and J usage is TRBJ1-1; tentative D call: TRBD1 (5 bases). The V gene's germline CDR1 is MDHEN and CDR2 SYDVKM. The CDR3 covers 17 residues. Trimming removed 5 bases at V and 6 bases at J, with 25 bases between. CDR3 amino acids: CASSPLRGGLGIAEAFF. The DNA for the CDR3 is TGTGCCAGCAGTCCGTTGAGGGGAGGGCTTGGGATAGCTGAAGCTTTCTTT. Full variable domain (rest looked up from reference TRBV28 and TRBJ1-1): DVKVTQSSRYLVKRTGEKVFLECVQDMDHENMFWYRQDPGLGLRLIYFSYDVKMKEKGDIPEGYSVSREKKERFSLILESASTNQTSMYLCASSPLRGGLGIAEAFFGQGTRLTVV.

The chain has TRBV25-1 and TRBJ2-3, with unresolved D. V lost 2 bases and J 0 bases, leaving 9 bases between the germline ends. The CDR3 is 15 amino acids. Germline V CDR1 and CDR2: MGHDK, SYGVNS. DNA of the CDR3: TGTGCCAGCAGTGAAGTCCAGATAAGCACAGATACGCAGTATTTT. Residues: CASSEVQISTDTQYF.

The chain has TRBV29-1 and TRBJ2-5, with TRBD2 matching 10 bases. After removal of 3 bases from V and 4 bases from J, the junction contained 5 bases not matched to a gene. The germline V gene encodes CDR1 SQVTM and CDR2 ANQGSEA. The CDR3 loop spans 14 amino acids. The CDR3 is CSVERSGGPETQYF. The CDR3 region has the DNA TGCAGCGTTGAGCGTAGCGGGGGGCCAGAGACCCAGTACTTC. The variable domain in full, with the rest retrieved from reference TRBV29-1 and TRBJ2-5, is SAVISQKPSRDICQRGTSLTIQCQVDSQVTMMFWYRQQPGQSLTLIATANQGSEATYESGFVIDKFPISRPNLTFSTLTVSNMSPEDSSIYLCSVERSGGPETQYFGPGTRLLVL.

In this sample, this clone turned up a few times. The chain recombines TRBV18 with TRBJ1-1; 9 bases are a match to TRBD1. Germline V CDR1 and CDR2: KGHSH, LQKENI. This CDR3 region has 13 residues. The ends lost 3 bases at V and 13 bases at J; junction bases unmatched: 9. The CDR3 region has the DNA TGTGCCAGCTCACCTTCGACAGGGGGATTGGTTTTCTTT. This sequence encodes CASSPSTGGLVFF.

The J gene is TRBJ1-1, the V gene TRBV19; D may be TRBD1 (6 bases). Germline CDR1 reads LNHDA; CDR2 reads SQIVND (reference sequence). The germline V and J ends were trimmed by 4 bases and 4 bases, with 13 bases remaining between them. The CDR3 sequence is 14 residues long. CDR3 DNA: TGTGCCAGTAGTAAACAGGGTAGGAGCACTGAAGCTTTCTTT. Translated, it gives CASSKQGRSTEAFF.

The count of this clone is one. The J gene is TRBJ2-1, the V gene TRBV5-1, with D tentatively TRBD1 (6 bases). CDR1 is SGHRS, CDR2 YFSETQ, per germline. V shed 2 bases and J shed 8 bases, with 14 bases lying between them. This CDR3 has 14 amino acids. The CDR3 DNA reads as TGCGCCAGCAGCTTCGGGACACAGGGCTATGAGCAGTTCTTC. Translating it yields CASSFGTQGYEQFF.

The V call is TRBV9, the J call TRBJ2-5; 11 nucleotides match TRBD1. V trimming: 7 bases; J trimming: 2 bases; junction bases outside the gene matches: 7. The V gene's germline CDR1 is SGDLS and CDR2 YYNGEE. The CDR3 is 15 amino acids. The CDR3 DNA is TGTGCCAGCCGTCGGACAGGGGGCTGGCAAGAGACCCAGTACTTC. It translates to CASRRTGGWQETQYF. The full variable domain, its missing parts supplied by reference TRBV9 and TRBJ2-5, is DSGVTQTPKHLITATGQRVTLRCSPRSGDLSVYWYQQSLDQGLQFLIQYYNGEERAKGNILERFSAQQFPDLHSELNLSSLELGDSALYFCASRRTGGWQETQYFGPGTRLLVL.

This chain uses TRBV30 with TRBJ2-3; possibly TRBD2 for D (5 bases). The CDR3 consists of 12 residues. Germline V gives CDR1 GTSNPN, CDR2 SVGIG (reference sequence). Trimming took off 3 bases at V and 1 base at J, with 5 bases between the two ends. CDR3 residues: CAWSGGTDTQYF. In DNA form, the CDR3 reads TGTGCCTGGAGCGGGGGCACAGATACGCAGTATTTT.

The CDR3 coding sequence is TGTGCCAGCAGCTCATCTAGCGGGGGGCGCCAAGAGACCCAGTACTTC. It is translated as CASSSSSGGRQETQYF. The V gene is TRBV5-6, the J gene TRBJ2-5; 11 bases fit TRBD2. The V gene end was trimmed by 3 bases and the J gene end by 1 base; junction bases not matched to a gene: 5. CDR3 length equals 16 residues. Looked up from germline, CDR1 is SGHDT and CDR2 is YYEEEE.

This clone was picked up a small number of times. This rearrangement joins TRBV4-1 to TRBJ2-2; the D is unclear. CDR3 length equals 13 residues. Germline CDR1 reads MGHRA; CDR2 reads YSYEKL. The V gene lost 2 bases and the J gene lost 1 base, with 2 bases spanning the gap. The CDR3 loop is CASSQRNTGELFF. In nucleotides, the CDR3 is TGCGCCAGCAGCCAACGGAACACCGGGGAGCTGTTTTTT.

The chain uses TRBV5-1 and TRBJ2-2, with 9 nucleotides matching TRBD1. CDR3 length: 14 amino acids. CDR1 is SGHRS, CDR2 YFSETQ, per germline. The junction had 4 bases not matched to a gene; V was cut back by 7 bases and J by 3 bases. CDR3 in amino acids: CASRDRVDTGELFF. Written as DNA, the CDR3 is TGCGCCAGCCGGGACAGGGTGGACACCGGGGAGCTGTTTTTT.

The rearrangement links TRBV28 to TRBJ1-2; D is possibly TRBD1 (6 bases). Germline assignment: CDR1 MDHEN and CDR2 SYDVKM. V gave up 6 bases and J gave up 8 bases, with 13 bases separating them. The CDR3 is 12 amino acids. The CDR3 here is CASRRTVVGYTF. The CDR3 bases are TGTGCCAGCAGAAGGACAGTGGTAGGCTACACCTTC.

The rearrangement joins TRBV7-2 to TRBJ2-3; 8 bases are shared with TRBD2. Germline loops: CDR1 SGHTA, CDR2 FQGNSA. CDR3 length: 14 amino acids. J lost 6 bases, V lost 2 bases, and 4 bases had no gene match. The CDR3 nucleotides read TGTGCCAGCAGCTTATTGGCTAGCGGGGATACGCAGTATTTT. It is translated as CASSLLASGDTQYF.

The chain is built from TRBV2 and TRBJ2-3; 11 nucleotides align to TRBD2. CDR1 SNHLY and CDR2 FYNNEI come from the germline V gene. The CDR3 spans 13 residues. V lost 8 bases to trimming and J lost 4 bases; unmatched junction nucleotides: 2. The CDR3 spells CASLAGGADTQYF. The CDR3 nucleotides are TGTGCCAGCCTAGCGGGGGGTGCAGATACGCAGTATTTT.

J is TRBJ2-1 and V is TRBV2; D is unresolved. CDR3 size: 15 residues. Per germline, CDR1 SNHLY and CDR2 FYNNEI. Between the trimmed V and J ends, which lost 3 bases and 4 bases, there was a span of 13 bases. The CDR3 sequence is CASSEVLPGYNEQFF. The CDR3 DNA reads TGTGCCAGCAGTGAGGTGCTTCCAGGTTACAATGAGCAGTTCTTC.